This TCR beta chain appears in the sequencing data of a study of PD-L1 blockade in urothelial cancer. Across the whole study: Patients, treated from about 2014 onward, received atezolizumab 1,200 mg intravenously every 3 weeks. Findings of the study overall: Below-median pretreatment blood TCR clonality was associated with improved progression-free and overall survival.

The CDR3 runs to 13 residues. Trimming took 6 bases from V and 3 from J, leaving 11 bases between them. The germline CDR1 and CDR2 sequences are MNHNS and SASEGT. PCRs were each spiked with synthetic TCR analog templates. Sequencing was performed with immunoSEQ multiplex PCR; in TCRdb, only in-frame clones are kept and a portion is missing. The table lists 30,000 to 35,000 clones, approximately 80% of them singletons. As concerns this clone: The antigen is not known.

The rearrangement uses TRBV6-1 and TRBJ1-1; D remains ambiguous. This TCR came from a man between 60 and 75 years old with urothelial cancer. The sample here was PBMCs, taken around atezolizumab (anti-PD-L1) treatment. This CDR3 is CASSRVWDTEAFF. CDR3 sequence (DNA): TGTGCCAGCAGCCGGGTGTGGGACACTGAAGCTTTCTTT.